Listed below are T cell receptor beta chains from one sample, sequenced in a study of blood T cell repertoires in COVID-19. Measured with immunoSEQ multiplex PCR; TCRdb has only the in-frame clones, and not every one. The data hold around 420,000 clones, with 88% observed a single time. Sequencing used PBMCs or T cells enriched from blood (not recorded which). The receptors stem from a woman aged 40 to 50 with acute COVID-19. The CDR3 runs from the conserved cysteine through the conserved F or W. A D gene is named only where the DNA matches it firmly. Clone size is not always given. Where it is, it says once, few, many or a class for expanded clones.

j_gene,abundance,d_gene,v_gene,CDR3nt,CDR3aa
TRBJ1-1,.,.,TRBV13,TGTGCCAGCAGCTTAGAGTCTTGGGGCAGATGGAACACTGAAGCTTTCTTT,CASSLESWGRWNTEAFF
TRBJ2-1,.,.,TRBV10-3,TGTGCCATCTGGGCGGGGACCTACAATGAGCAGTTCTTC,CAIWAGTYNEQFF
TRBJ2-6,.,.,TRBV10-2,TGCGCCAGCAGTCCTCAGGGATCTGGGGCCAACGTCCTGACTTTC,CASSPQGSGANVLTF
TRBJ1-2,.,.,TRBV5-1,TGCGCCAGCAGCTTTACGGCGGACTCTTATGGCTACACCTTC,CASSFTADSYGYTF
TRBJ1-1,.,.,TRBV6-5,TGTGCCAGCAGTTACTCCAGTCGCACTGAAGCTTTCTTT,CASSYSSRTEAFF
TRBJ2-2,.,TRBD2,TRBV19,TGTGCCAGTAGGGTCGGGGCGGGGGGCCCCACCGGGGAGCTGTTTTTT,CASRVGAGGPTGELFF
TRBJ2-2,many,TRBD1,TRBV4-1,TGCGCCAGCAGCCGGGGACAGGGTGGGAGCACCGGGGAGCTGTTTTTT,CASSRGQGGSTGELFF
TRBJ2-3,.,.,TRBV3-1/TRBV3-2,TGTGCCAGCAGCCAGGCACCGCTTAGCGGCCCTAGCACAGATACGCAGTATTTT,CASSQAPLSGPSTDTQYF
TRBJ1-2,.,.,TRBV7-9,TGTGCCAGCAGCTCCTACTCCTCTCAGGGGAACTATGGCTACACCTTC,CASSSYSSQGNYGYTF
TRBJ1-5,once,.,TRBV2,TGTGCCAGCAGTGAAGTCCCCTACAATCAGCCCCAGCATTTT,CASSEVPYNQPQHF
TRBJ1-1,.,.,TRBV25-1,TGTGCCAGCAGTGGCGCTCATTGGAACACTGAAGCTTTCTTT,CASSGAHWNTEAFF
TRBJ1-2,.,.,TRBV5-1,TGCGCCAGCCAGGACGGCCCGGGGGACTATGGCTACACCTTC,CASQDGPGDYGYTF
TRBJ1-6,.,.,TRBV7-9,TGTGCCAGCAGCTTAGCGGGGGGTCCCAATTCACCCCTCCACTTT,CASSLAGGPNSPLHF
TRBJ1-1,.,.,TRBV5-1,TGCGCCAGCAGCTTGGAGGGAGTTCTGAACACTGAAGCTTTCTTT,CASSLEGVLNTEAFF
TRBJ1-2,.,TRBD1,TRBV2,TGTGCCAGCAGTTCAGGACAGGGAGTAGGGTCTAACTATGGCTACACCTTC,CASSSGQGVGSNYGYTF
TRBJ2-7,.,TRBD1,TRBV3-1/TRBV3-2,TGTGCCAGCAGCCCCGGACAGGGAACCGACGAGCAGTACTTC,CASSPGQGTDEQYF
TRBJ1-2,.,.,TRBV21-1,TGTGCCAGCAGAAATAGACAGACTGGTTGTGGCTACACCTTC,CASRNRQTGCGYTF
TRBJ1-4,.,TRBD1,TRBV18,TGTGCCAGCTCATCCACCCAGGGGGTAAATGAAAAACTGTTTTTT,CASSSTQGVNEKLFF
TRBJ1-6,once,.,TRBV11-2,TGTGCCAGCAGCTTCGCCCTATCACCCCTCCACTTT,CASSFALSPLHF
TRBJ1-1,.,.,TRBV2,TGTGCCAGCAACCAATTGAGGGGGACTGAAGCTTTCTTT,CASNQLRGTEAFF
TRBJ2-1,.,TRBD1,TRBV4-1,TGCGCCAGCAGCCAAGGCCTCCGGGACAGGGGTAACAATGAGCAGTTCTTC,CASSQGLRDRGNNEQFF
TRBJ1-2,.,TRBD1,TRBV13,TGTGCCAGCAGCACCGGGACAGGCCAGGACTATGGCTACACCTTC,CASSTGTGQDYGYTF
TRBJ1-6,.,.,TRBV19,TGTGCCAGTAGACGAGGAGGCCCTTTTTCACCCCTCCACTTT,CASRRGGPFSPLHF
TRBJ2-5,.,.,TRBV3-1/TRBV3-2,TGTGCCAGCAGCCTCCAGGGTACCCAAGAGACCCAGTACTTC,CASSLQGTQETQYF
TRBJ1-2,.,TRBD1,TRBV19,TGTGCCAGTAGAATCGACAGGGGGCCGCACTATGGCTACACCTTC,CASRIDRGPHYGYTF
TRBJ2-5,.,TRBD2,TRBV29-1,TGCAGCGTTGCTCGGACTAGTCATCCTCGAGAGACCCAGTACTTC,CSVARTSHPRETQYF
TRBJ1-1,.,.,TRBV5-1,TGCGCCAGCAGCTTGGAGAGTACAGGAAGTGGAGCTTTCTTT,CASSLESTGSGAFF
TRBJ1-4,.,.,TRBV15,TGTGCCACCAGCAGAGATCCCAGATATGGTGAAAAACTGTTTTTT,CATSRDPRYGEKLFF
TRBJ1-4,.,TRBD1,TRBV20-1,TGCAGTGCTAGTGTACCGGGACAGGGGAGTGAAAAACTGTTTTTT,CSASVPGQGSEKLFF
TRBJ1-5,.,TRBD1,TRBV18,TGTGCCAGCTCGCCGGGACAGGGGGCTATGGGCAATCAGCCCCAGCATTTT,CASSPGQGAMGNQPQHF
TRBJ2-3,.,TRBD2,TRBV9,TGTGCCAGCAGCTTTAGCGGGGGGAGAGATACGCAGTATTTT,CASSFSGGRDTQYF
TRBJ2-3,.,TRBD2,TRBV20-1,TGCAGTGCTAGTAATGGGGGGGGCACAGATACGCAGTATTTT,CSASNGGGTDTQYF
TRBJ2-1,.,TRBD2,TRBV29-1,TGCAGCGTTGCGGGACTACAAAGCTCCTACAATGAGCAGTTCTTC,CSVAGLQSSYNEQFF
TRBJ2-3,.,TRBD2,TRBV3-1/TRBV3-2,TGTGCCAGCAGCGGGGGGGGGACAGATACGCAGTATTTT,CASSGGGTDTQYF
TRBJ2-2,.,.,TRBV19,TGTGCCAGTAGTGAGGACGGGGACGGGGAGCTGTTTTTT,CASSEDGDGELFF
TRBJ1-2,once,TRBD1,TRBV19,TGTGCCAGTAGTGCCTCGCCGGGACAGATATATGGCTACACCTTC,CASSASPGQIYGYTF
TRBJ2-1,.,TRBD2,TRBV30,TGTGCCTGGGCCAGACTAGCGCCGAGCTCCTACAATGAGCAGTTCTTC,CAWARLAPSSYNEQFF
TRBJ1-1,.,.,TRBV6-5,TGTGCCAGCAGTTACTCGAGGCGGGACGGTGAAGCTTTCTTT,CASSYSRRDGEAFF
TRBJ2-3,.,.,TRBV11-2,TGTGCCAGCAGCATCTTAGGACTTTCTCCAGATACGCAGTATTTT,CASSILGLSPDTQYF
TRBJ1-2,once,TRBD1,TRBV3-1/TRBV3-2,TGTGCCAGCAGCCAGGAACACGACAGGGTCCTGACCCCCTATGGCTACACCTTC,CASSQEHDRVLTPYGYTF